Each of the 31 T cell receptor beta chains below was sequenced from the same sample in a study of neurological immune-mediated disorders. One entry per CDR3 protein results from TCRdb running MiXCR on the 5' RACE reads. Among approximately 30,000 distinct CDR3 sequences listed, about 6.2% were seen once. The sample taken for sequencing was PBMCs. The receptors originated from a woman aged 50 to 60 in good health.

This clonotype qualifies as medium-sized. This chain connects TRBV29-1 to TRBJ1-1; 9 bases map to TRBD1. The CDR3 has 12 amino acids. The J segment lost 5 bases and the V segment lost 7 bases, leaving 5 bases of the junction unmatched. The germline gives CDR1 SQVTM, CDR2 ANQGSEA. The CDR3 loop is CSGDRGKTEAFF. The DNA of the CDR3 is TGCAGCGGAGACAGGGGGAAGACTGAAGCTTTCTTT.

Ten or more counts support this clonotype. The chain has TRBV20-1 and TRBJ2-1; TRBD2 matches at 9 bases. Germline trimming cut 3 bases from V and 1 base from J; bases unmatched to any gene: 1. Germline V lookup: CDR1 DFQATT, CDR2 SNEGSKA (reference sequence). The CDR3 contains 14 residues. The CDR3 loop is CSARTSGSYNEQFF. CDR3 nucleotide sequence: TGCAGTGCTAGGACTAGCGGATCCTACAATGAGCAGTTCTTC.

This clonotype has a handful of counts. The V gene is TRBV7-2, the J gene TRBJ1-2; the D is unclear. The CDR3 covers 14 residues. The V gene lost 4 bases and the J gene lost 2 bases, with 11 bases spanning the gap. Germline V gives CDR1 SGHTA, CDR2 FQGNSA. CDR3 sequence (DNA): TGTGCCAGCAGCTCCACCCCCGGGAACTATGGCTACACCTTC. Protein: CASSSTPGNYGYTF.

This clonotype was observed at least ten times. Here the CDR3 DNA reads TGCAGCGCCGAACTTGGATTACAACTGTTCCAAGAGACCCAGTACTTC. The encoded protein is CSAELGLQLFQETQYF. V usage is TRBV29-1 and J usage is TRBJ2-5; no definite D call. Germline CDR1 is SQVTM and CDR2 is ANQGSEA. V was pared by 7 bases and J by 1 base, with 22 bases between. The CDR3 contains 16 residues.

This clonotype was seen at least ten times. J is TRBJ2-7 and V is TRBV7-2; D is uncertain. Germline CDR1 is SGHTA and CDR2 is FQGNSA. This CDR3 comprises 12 residues. The germline V and J ends were trimmed by 5 bases and 0 bases, with 5 bases remaining between them. CDR3 in amino acids: CASSPPSYEQYF. The CDR3 DNA follows: TGTGCCAGCAGCCCTCCCTCCTACGAGCAGTACTTC.

This clonotype was seen many times. This chain joins TRBV20-1 and TRBJ1-1; TRBD1 aligns across 10 bases. The CDR3 has 14 residues. V was clipped by 6 bases and J by 4 bases; unmatched bases: 8. From germline, CDR1 is DFQATT and CDR2 SNEGSKA (reference sequence). The CDR3 is CSALTGGSATEAFF. The CDR3, as DNA: TGCAGTGCCCTGACAGGGGGCTCCGCCACTGAAGCTTTCTTT.

This clonotype was counted many times. The J gene is TRBJ2-1, the V gene TRBV20-1; 8 nucleotides align to TRBD1. Germline V gene data show CDR1 as DFQATT and CDR2 as SNEGSKA (reference sequence). This CDR3 region has 16 residues. V gave up 1 base and J gave up 3 bases; unmatched junction bases: 8. CDR3 sequence (DNA): TGCAGTGCTAGAGCCCTACCAGACAGGGGCTACAATGAGCAGTTCTTC. It codes for CSARALPDRGYNEQFF.

This clonotype was counted ten times or more. This chain links TRBV20-1 with TRBJ1-2; D ambiguous. With 6 bases removed from V and 5 bases from J, the gap between germline ends came to 16 bases. The CDR3 sequence is 13 residues long. Germline CDR1 and CDR2: DFQATT and SNEGSKA (reference sequence). CDR3 nucleotide sequence: TGCAGTGCCACTCATACCCGAGGGTATGGCTACACCTTC. It specifies CSATHTRGYGYTF.

This clonotype has at least ten counts. The chain joins TRBV20-1 to TRBJ1-1; the D gene is possibly TRBD1 (5 bases). V was cut by 3 bases and J by 4 bases, with 9 bases left in between. Germline CDR1 is DFQATT and CDR2 is SNEGSKA (reference sequence). The CDR3 totals 12 residues. Here the CDR3 DNA reads TGCAGTGCTAGGGGGGGACCCACTGAAGCTTTCTTT. The encoded protein is CSARGGPTEAFF.

This clonotype was seen many times. The chain joins TRBV28 to TRBJ2-2, with TRBD1 as a possible D gene (6 bases). The ends were cut back, 3 bases at V and 7 bases at J, with 15 bases in the middle. The germline V gene has CDR1 MDHEN and CDR2 SYDVKM. This CDR3 contains 15 residues. The CDR3 DNA reads TGTGCCAGCAGTTTTTATGGGGGCGTACTCGGGGAGCTGTTTTTT. It yields the protein CASSFYGGVLGELFF.

This clonotype was recorded at least ten times. The chain employs TRBV6-4 and TRBJ2-1; D is uncertain. The germline V gene has CDR1 MRHNA and CDR2 SNTAGT. The germline V and J ends were trimmed by 0 bases and 6 bases, with 9 bases remaining between them. The CDR3 is made up of 14 amino acids. CDR3 DNA sequence: TGTGCCAGCAGTGACTCGATTGAAACCAATGAGCAGTTCTTC. Translating it yields CASSDSIETNEQFF.

Many counts were recorded for this clonotype. This chain uses TRBV6-5 with TRBJ1-1; D unresolved. Trimming stripped 0 bases from V and 12 bases from J, with 8 bases between. Germline V gene data show CDR1 as MNHEY and CDR2 as SVGAGI. The CDR3 is 11 amino acids. The CDR3 region has the DNA TGTGCCAGCAGTTACTCGGGGAGTACTTTCTTT. It is translated as CASSYSGSTFF.

This clonotype came up many times. The chain is built from TRBV7-3 and TRBJ2-1; 9 bases are a match to TRBD2. The length of the CDR3 is 15 residues. With V trimmed by 5 bases and J by 7 bases, 9 bases remained unmatched. Germline lookup yields CDR1 SGHTA and CDR2 FQGTGA. The CDR3 reads CASSLTSGSFNEQFF. Here the CDR3 DNA reads TGTGCCAGCAGCCTGACTAGCGGATCGTTTAATGAGCAGTTCTTC.

This clonotype was recorded many times. This chain links TRBV5-1 with TRBJ2-3; D tentatively fits TRBD1 or TRBD2 (6 bases each). This CDR3 region has 16 residues. The V end was cut by 0 bases, the J end by 6 bases, with 17 bases between. CDR1 and CDR2 (germline): SGHRS, YFSETQ. The CDR3 is CASSLVGGSARDTQYF. For the CDR3, the DNA is TGCGCCAGCAGCTTGGTAGGGGGGAGCGCTCGGGATACGCAGTATTTT.

Many counts were recorded for this clonotype. This chain uses TRBV29-1 with TRBJ2-1, with 10 bases that match TRBD1. CDR3 length equals 16 residues. Germline CDR1 and CDR2: SQVTM and ANQGSEA. J gave up 6 bases and V 7 bases, and 15 bases lay outside the gene matches. CDR3 in DNA: TGCAGCGCTCGAGGCCCCGGGACAGGGGTCAGCAATGAGCAGTTCTTC. Residues: CSARGPGTGVSNEQFF.

Ten or more counts support this clonotype. The genes are TRBV7-6 and TRBJ2-1; 10 bases align to TRBD2. V lost 5 bases to trimming and J lost 6 bases; unmatched junction nucleotides: 10. The CDR3 extends over 16 amino acids. Germline lookup yields CDR1 SGHVS and CDR2 FNYEAQ. In DNA, the CDR3 is TGTGCCAGCAGCCCCCACGTGGCTAGCGGGAGCAATGAGCAGTTCTTC. It yields the protein CASSPHVASGSNEQFF.

By share, this clonotype counts as medium-sized. The rearrangement joins TRBV5-5 to TRBJ2-5; either TRBD1 or TRBD2 may fit D (7 bases each). Between the trimmed V and J ends, which lost 1 base and 1 base, there was a span of 17 bases. The CDR3 is 17 amino acids. The germline V gene encodes CDR1 SGHKS and CDR2 YYEKEE (reference sequence). The CDR3 sequence is CASSLPRQGGGQETQYF. For the CDR3, the DNA is TGTGCCAGCAGCTTGCCCCGACAGGGAGGGGGCCAAGAGACCCAGTACTTC. The full variable domain, rest sourced from reference TRBV5-5 and TRBJ2-5, is DAGVTQSPTHLIKTRGQQVTLRCSPISGHKSVSWYQQVLGQGPQFIFQYYEKEERGRGNFPDRFSARQFPNYSSELNVNALLLGDSALYLCASSLPRQGGGQETQYFGPGTRLLVL.

This clonotype occurred many times. The chain joins TRBV6-2 or TRBV6-3 to TRBJ2-2; possible D gene TRBD1, 6 bases. The CDR3 is made up of 15 amino acids. Germline loops: CDR1 MNHEY, CDR2 SVGEGT. V lost 8 bases and J 4 bases, leaving 17 bases between the germline ends. CDR3 in DNA: TGTGCCAGCGAGCGCCCCCAGGGGTTCACCGGGGAGCTGTTTTTT. It is translated as CASERPQGFTGELFF.

The rearrangement joins TRBV7-2 to TRBJ2-2, with D possibly matching TRBD2 (5 bases). The CDR3 consists of 18 residues. The germline V gene encodes CDR1 SGHTA and CDR2 FQGNSA. V dropped 4 bases and J dropped 7 bases, with 25 bases sitting between them. The CDR3 sequence: CASSSVRLVGSRGGELFF. The CDR3 nucleotides read TGTGCCAGCAGCTCTGTCCGGCTAGTGGGGTCCCGGGGCGGGGAGCTGTTTTTT. The entire variable domain, with the rest obtained from reference TRBV7-2 and TRBJ2-2, is as follows: GAGVSQSPSNKVTEKGKDVELRCDPISGHTALYWYRQSLGQGLEFLIYFQGNSAPDKSGLPSDRFSAERTGGSVSTLTIQRTQQEDSAVYLCASSSVRLVGSRGGELFFGEGSRLTVL.

This clonotype was seen many times. This chain joins TRBV7-9 and TRBJ2-7; TRBD2 agrees at 8 bases. CDR3 length equals 15 residues. Losses at the gene ends were 8 bases for V and 2 bases for J; bases not matched to a gene: 11. In germline, CDR1 is SEHNR, CDR2 FQNEAQ (reference sequence). The DNA of the CDR3 is TGTGCCAGCTTTCAAGCGGGGGCCCTCACCTACGAGCAGTACTTC. This codes for CASFQAGALTYEQYF.

Concerning this clonotype: A much larger clonotype is one base distant, so this may be a read error. The chain joins TRBV5-1 to TRBJ2-3; weak D call: TRBD1 (5 bases). Germline V gene data show CDR1 as SGHRS and CDR2 as YFSETQ. The CDR3 totals 15 residues. The CDR3: CTSTHQRGETDTQYF. In DNA form, the CDR3 reads TGCACCAGCACCCACCAAAGGGGTGAGACAGATACGCAGTATTTT.

This clonotype was counted many times. V and J are TRBV1 and TRBJ2-1; TRBD2, the table's D call, lacks a check against the DNA. TRBV1 is described as a pseudogene. The CDR3 is made up of 17 amino acids. The CDR3 protein is CTSSQDRTHLSYNEQFF. Written as DNA, the CDR3 is TGCACCAGCAGCCAAGATAGGACTCACCTCTCCTACAATGAGCAGTTCTTC.

This clonotype has only a few counts. This sequence joins TRBV5-4 and TRBJ2-1; 11 bases are shared with TRBD2. The CDR3 length is 15 residues. Trimming cost V 2 bases and J 6 bases; bases outside gene matches: 4. Germline CDR1 and CDR2: SGHNT and YYREEE (reference sequence). CDR3 region: CASSFNSGRANEQFF. CDR3 bases: TGTGCCAGCAGCTTCAATAGCGGGAGGGCCAATGAGCAGTTCTTC.

At least ten counts were recorded for this clonotype. The J gene is TRBJ2-1, the V gene TRBV5-1, with 7 nucleotides matching TRBD1. CDR3 length: 14 residues. Germline assignment: CDR1 SGHRS and CDR2 YFSETQ. J gave up 9 bases and V 0 bases, and 6 bases lay outside the gene matches. The chain's CDR3 is CASSLAGTAGEQFF. CDR3 sequence (DNA): TGCGCCAGCAGCTTGGCTGGGACAGCAGGTGAGCAGTTCTTC.

The sample holds many counts of this clonotype. V usage is TRBV28 and J usage is TRBJ1-1; 10 bases map to TRBD1. Germline V lookup: CDR1 MDHEN, CDR2 SYDVKM. This CDR3 region has 15 residues. The V segment lost 6 bases and the J segment 5 bases; nucleotides outside the gene matches: 9. The CDR3 spells CASSLGQGFRTEAFF. The DNA of the CDR3 is TGTGCCAGCAGCTTGGGACAGGGGTTCAGGACTGAAGCTTTCTTT.

This clonotype is classed as medium-sized. The chain joins TRBV20-1 to TRBJ2-7; 7 positions match TRBD1. The CDR3 totals 15 residues. Trimming removed 6 bases from V and 1 base from J; junction bases left unmatched: 12. Looked up from germline, CDR1 is DFQATT and CDR2 is SNEGSKA (reference sequence). CDR3 region: CSAKPPGQRSYEQYF. CDR3 sequence (DNA): TGCAGTGCCAAACCCCCGGGACAGCGATCCTACGAGCAGTACTTC.

Many counts were recorded for this clonotype. The rearrangement uses TRBV5-1 and TRBJ2-2; D might be TRBD1 (5 bases). Germline V gives CDR1 SGHRS, CDR2 YFSETQ. This CDR3 is 15 amino acids long. Trimming took 2 bases from V and 0 from J, leaving 8 bases between them. The CDR3 DNA is TGCGCCAGCAGCTTCACAGGAGCGAACACCGGGGAGCTGTTTTTT. This gives the protein CASSFTGANTGELFF.

There are many counts of this clonotype. The chain couples TRBV3-1 to TRBJ1-5; D gene uncertain. V was clipped by 0 bases and J by 2 bases, with 20 bases between them. The germline V gene encodes CDR1 LGHDT and CDR2 YNNKEL (reference sequence). CDR3 length: 19 amino acids. CDR3 amino acids: CASSQERNSYAPGNQPQHF. CDR3 DNA: TGTGCCAGCAGCCAAGAGAGGAACAGCTACGCCCCGGGCAATCAGCCCCAGCATTTT.

This clonotype was counted a few times. This chain links TRBV6-1 with TRBJ2-7; D assignment may be TRBD1 or TRBD2 (5 bases each). Germline lookup yields CDR1 MNHNS and CDR2 SASEGT. Between the trimmed V and J ends, which lost 4 bases and 2 bases, there was a span of 12 bases. CDR3 length: 14 residues. CDR3 sequence reads: CASSVEGTPYEQYF. Written as DNA, the CDR3 is TGTGCCAGCAGTGTTGAAGGGACCCCCTACGAGCAGTACTTC.

A single count supports this clonotype. This chain links TRBV20-1 with TRBJ2-3; D call uncertain. V was trimmed by 1 base and J by 3 bases, leaving 5 bases between them. This CDR3 contains 12 residues. Germline V lookup: CDR1 DFQATT, CDR2 SNEGSKA (reference sequence). CDR3 in amino acids: CSARARTDTQYF. The CDR3 DNA is TGCAGTGCTAGAGCCCGGACAGATACGCAGTATTTT.

By proportion, this clonotype is medium-sized. The chain recombines TRBV5-1 with TRBJ1-1; D is ambiguous. This CDR3 region has 13 residues. V was trimmed by 4 bases and J by 4 bases, leaving 11 bases between them. Looked up from germline, CDR1 is SGHRS and CDR2 is YFSETQ. The CDR3, as DNA: TGCGCCAGCAGCATACCCTCCGTCACTGAAGCTTTCTTT. Its protein is CASSIPSVTEAFF.